These 5 T cell receptor beta chains were all obtained from the same sample, sequenced in a study of regulatory T cells in long-lasting Graves disease. Both iRepertoire HTBI primers and Arm-PCR of CDR3 regions were used to build the TCR beta libraries. TCRdb processed the multiplex PCR reads anew with MiXCR; each CDR3 protein has one entry. The sample records 250,000 or so distinct CDR3 sequences, 20% being singletons. Time point denoted: newly diagnosed GD, antithyroid drugs for less than 3 months. From RNA extracted from PBMCs, the TCR library was made. The sequencing used peripheral blood mononuclear cells (PBMCs), collected at new diagnosis, from a patient treated with antithyroid drugs. The receptors were gathered from a female donor with Graves disease.

This clonotype has ten or more counts. The V gene is TRBV30, the J gene TRBJ2-7; D remains ambiguous. Trimming left V 0 bases short and J 6 bases short, with 12 bases between. The CDR3 sequence is 13 residues long. Germline CDR1 and CDR2: GTSNPN and SVGIG (reference sequence). DNA of the CDR3: TGTGCCTGGAGTGTAGGACCTGGGATCGAGCAGTACTTC. This translates into CAWSVGPGIEQYF.

The V and J genes are TRBV11-2 and TRBJ2-7; TRBD1 aligns across 8 bases. J lost 7 bases, V lost 6 bases, and 8 bases had no gene match. Germline loops: CDR1 SGHAT, CDR2 FQNNGV. This CDR3 spans 13 amino acids. Here the CDR3 DNA reads TGTGCCAGCAGTCTACAGGGGGGCCGGGAGCAGTACTTC. It yields the protein CASSLQGGREQYF.

Ten or more counts support this clonotype. V gene TRBV28 combines with J gene TRBJ2-2; D remains ambiguous. Trimming stripped 7 bases from V and 2 bases from J, with 20 bases between. CDR3 length: 17 amino acids. Germline V gene data show CDR1 as MDHEN and CDR2 as SYDVKM. CDR3 sequence (DNA): TGTGCCAGCACTCACCCCGGGCCTCGGGCAAACACCGGGGAGCTGTTTTTT. It translates to CASTHPGPRANTGELFF.

The rearrangement joins TRBV7-2 to TRBJ2-3, with TRBD2 identical over 7 bases. Germline trimming cut 5 bases from V and 8 bases from J; bases unmatched to any gene: 13. The CDR3 is 15 residues long. Germline lookup yields CDR1 SGHTA and CDR2 FQGNSA. CDR3 sequence: CASSQYGGTSATQYF. The CDR3 bases are TGTGCCAGCAGCCAGTACGGGGGGACTTCAGCTACGCAGTATTTT.

This clonotype was counted many times. The rearrangement joins TRBV9 to TRBJ2-7, with D perhaps TRBD1 (6 bases). Trimming shortened V by 4 bases and J by 2 bases, and 13 bases separated the two germline ends. The germline V gene has CDR1 SGDLS and CDR2 YYNGEE. This CDR3 has 14 amino acids. The CDR3 DNA is TGTGCCAGCAGCCCCCGGGACATCGCCTACGAGCAGTACTTC. It codes for CASSPRDIAYEQYF. Filled out from reference TRBV9 and TRBJ2-7, the complete variable domain reads DSGVTQTPKHLITATGQRVTLRCSPRSGDLSVYWYQQSLDQGLQFLIQYYNGEERAKGNILERFSAQQFPDLHSELNLSSLELGDSALYFCASSPRDIAYEQYFGPGTRLTVT.